These 13 T cell receptor beta chains were sequenced from one sample in a study of blood T cell repertoires in COVID-19. Assay used: immunoSEQ multiplex PCR; TCRdb lists only in-frame clones, some missing. Of about 220,000 clones in the sample, about 86% were seen once. The sequenced material came from peripheral blood. These receptors were obtained from a woman in her twenties or thirties who had recovered from COVID-19.

This clone was picked up one time. The chain has TRBV7-3 and TRBJ2-3, with D possibly matching TRBD2 (6 bases). V was cut by 1 base and J by 11 bases, with 13 bases left in between. Per the germline V gene, CDR1 is SGHTA and CDR2 is FQGTGA. The CDR3 has 13 residues. The CDR3 DNA is TGTGCCAGCAGCTTAAATGCGCGGGGTGGGCAGTATTTT. It yields the protein CASSLNARGGQYF.

The chain joins TRBV19 to TRBJ1-5; no definite D call. Germline lookup yields CDR1 LNHDA and CDR2 SQIVND (reference sequence). This CDR3 comprises 16 residues. The V gene lost 1 base and the J gene lost 0 bases, with 10 bases spanning the gap. The DNA of the CDR3 is TGTGCCAGTAGTATAGCTCGGGGAATTAGCAATCAGCCCCAGCATTTT. Amino acids: CASSIARGISNQPQHF.

The chain couples TRBV30 to TRBJ1-4; D may be TRBD1 (6 bases). There are 13 residues in the CDR3. Germline V gene lookup returns CDR1 GTSNPN and CDR2 SVGIG (reference sequence). The V end lost 2 bases, the J end lost 4 bases, and 8 bases lay between the germline ends. The CDR3 spells CAWSRDNNEKLFF. CDR3 bases: TGTGCCTGGAGTAGGGACAATAATGAAAAACTGTTTTTT.

This clone was seen once. The chain combines TRBV19 with TRBJ1-1; TRBD1 aligns across 8 bases. The CDR3 sequence is 12 residues long. The trim removed 5 bases at V and 11 bases at J, leaving 7 bases unmatched. CDR1 LNHDA and CDR2 SQIVND come from the germline V gene (reference sequence). The CDR3 is CASSVDRGWAFF. CDR3 DNA: TGTGCCAGTAGTGTCGACAGGGGTTGGGCTTTCTTT.

This clone was detected only once. The DNA for the CDR3 is TGTGCCAGCTCACCTACGGGACAGTATCAAGAGACCCAGTACTTC. This sequence encodes CASSPTGQYQETQYF. This chain joins TRBV18 and TRBJ2-5; 7 bases fit TRBD1. Trimming removed 3 bases from V and 2 bases from J; junction bases left unmatched: 6. The length of the CDR3 is 15 residues. Per the germline V gene, CDR1 is KGHSH and CDR2 is LQKENI.

This chain connects TRBV6-1 to TRBJ1-4; 7 positions agree with TRBD1. Germline V gives CDR1 MNHNS, CDR2 SASEGT. The CDR3 loop spans 18 amino acids. V shed 3 bases and J 1 base; nucleotides not matched to a gene: 11. The CDR3 protein is CASSEDRRGYGTNEKLFF. The CDR3 DNA sequence: TGTGCCAGCAGTGAGGACAGGAGGGGTTATGGAACTAATGAAAAACTGTTTTTT.

V gene TRBV7-2 combines with J gene TRBJ2-3; 9 nucleotides line up with TRBD2. V dropped 5 bases and J dropped 2; count of bases not matched to a gene: 8. This CDR3 region has 16 residues. Germline loops: CDR1 SGHTA, CDR2 FQGNSA. The CDR3 DNA reads TGTGCCAGCAGCCTTCTACTAGCGGGTCTCACAGATACGCAGTATTTT. Residues: CASSLLLAGLTDTQYF.

The genes are TRBV2 and TRBJ1-5; D possibly corresponds to TRBD1 (5 bases). Germline V gives CDR1 SNHLY, CDR2 FYNNEI. Trimming took off 6 bases at V and 0 bases at J, with 9 bases between the two ends. The CDR3 runs to 14 residues. In nucleotides, the CDR3 is TGTGCCAGCAGCGGAGGGGATAGCAATCAGCCCCAGCATTTT. Its translation is CASSGGDSNQPQHF.

This sequence joins TRBV4-1 and TRBJ2-6; no firm D call. This CDR3 is built from 15 residues. The germline V and J ends were trimmed by 7 bases and 0 bases, with 10 bases remaining between them. From germline, CDR1 is MGHRA and CDR2 YSYEKL. The CDR3 region is CASTPVYSGANVLTF. The DNA for the CDR3 is TGCGCCAGCACCCCAGTGTACTCTGGGGCCAACGTCCTGACTTTC.

The rearrangement joins TRBV12-2 to TRBJ2-7; TRBD1 was called by the table and not checked on the DNA. TRBV12-2 is listed as a pseudogene. The CDR3 loop spans 15 amino acids. CDR3 sequence (DNA): TGTGCAAGTCGCTTAAAACAGGGGGGCTCCTACGAGCAGTACTTC. This encodes CASRLKQGGSYEQYF.

This chain links TRBV9 with TRBJ2-1; 15 nucleotides match TRBD2. CDR1 is SGDLS and CDR2 is YYNGEE in the germline V gene. V lost 3 bases and J lost 5; bases outside the gene matches: 9. The CDR3 loop spans 18 amino acids. CDR3 in DNA: TGTGCCAGCAGCGCCTTCTGGACTAGCGGGGGGGCGGACAATGAGCAGTTCTTC. Its protein is CASSAFWTSGGADNEQFF.

The V gene is TRBV3-1 (or the pseudogene TRBV3-2), the J gene TRBJ1-2, with D possibly matching TRBD1 (5 bases). The CDR3 is 14 residues long. The germline V gene has CDR1 LGHDT and CDR2 YNNKEL (reference sequence). V was shortened by 4 bases and J by 8 bases, with 17 bases between the two germline ends. In DNA form, the CDR3 reads TGTGCCAGCAGCCCGCAGGGAAGAGCGCGGGGCTACACCTTC. It translates to CASSPQGRARGYTF.

The chain recombines TRBV2 with TRBJ2-3; the match to TRBD2 covers 11 bases. Germline CDR1 is SNHLY and CDR2 is FYNNEI. This CDR3 comprises 17 residues. V lost 4 bases and J lost 7; bases outside the gene matches: 13. The CDR3, as DNA: TGTGCCAGCAGTGGTTTACTTAGCGGGGGGGCCGCGTATACGCAGTATTTT. Translated: CASSGLLSGGAAYTQYF.